Below, one T cell receptor (beta chain) is given with its context. Its antigen is unidentified. Unique-molecular-identifier-tagged TCR beta cDNA libraries were used. TCRdb passed the PCR reads through MiXCR, listing each CDR3 protein once. The sample includes over 300,000 distinct CDR3 sequences, less than 40% of them seen just once. These data come from a study of post-analysis software for immune sequencing data. Study results and limitations: Strong same-batch co-clustering of samples appeared with F measure clustering. About five TRBV segments were more frequent in patients than controls; TRBV5-6, TRBV5-1 and TRBV20-1 belonged to this group.

The V end was cut by 1 base, the J end by 1 base, with 11 bases between. The CDR3 runs to 15 residues. The germline gives CDR1 SGHVS, CDR2 FQNEAQ. Input material: blood. The clonotype was recovered from a girl aged 10-17 years with multiple sclerosis. The chain combines TRBV7-8 with TRBJ2-7; tentatively, D is TRBD2 (5 bases). CDR3 nucleotide sequence: TGTGCCAGCAGCTTAGTCCTTACGGGATCCTACGAGCAGTACTTC. Its translation: CASSLVLTGSYEQYF. The complete variable domain, with remaining parts taken from reference TRBV7-8 and TRBJ2-7, reads GAGVSQSPRYKVAKRGQDVALRCDPISGHVSLFWYQQALGQGPEFLTYFQNEAQLDKSGLPSDRFFAERPEGSVSTLKIQRTQQEDSAVYLCASSLVLTGSYEQYFGPGTRLTVT.